These T cell receptor beta chains were read from a single sample in a study of radiotherapy plus CTLA-4 blockade in lung cancer. TCRdb keeps only in-frame clones here, not all; method: immunoSEQ multiplex PCR. The sample records over 75,000 clones, about 83% being singletons. This sample comprised peripheral blood, obtained from a patient treated with radiotherapy plus ipilimumab. The receptors come from a human donor with non-small cell lung cancer who had stable disease on radiotherapy plus ipilimumab. The CDR3 runs from the conserved cysteine through the conserved F or W. Clone size, where shown, is once, few, many, or a class for clones that have expanded.

abundance	v_gene	j_gene	CDR3aa
-	TRBV14	TRBJ2-7	CASSQAARLAGGQYF
-	TRBV4-1	TRBJ2-1	CASSQDLGYPEQFF
-	TRBV6-6	-	CASTTSGYYEQYF
-	TRBV2	TRBJ2-2	CASSDPGTPSNTGELFF
-	TRBV6-1	TRBJ1-5	CASLLTGADQPQHF
-	TRBV2	TRBJ2-7	CASYLKRGGEQYF
-	TRBV28	TRBJ1-1	CASSTWDRVATEAFF
once	TRBV18	TRBJ2-5	CASSLSERGWQETQYF
-	TRBV7-9	TRBJ2-3	CASSLEIDTQYF
-	TRBV19	TRBJ1-6	CASSTGQGGSSPLHF
-	TRBV27	TRBJ1-6	CASSPFGTGVNSPLHF
-	TRBV28	TRBJ1-2	CARTRDRASLSYGYTF
-	TRBV7-9	TRBJ2-3	CASSLGGTDTQYF
-	TRBV10-1	TRBJ1-1	CASSGGGARNSEAFF
-	TRBV28	TRBJ1-2	CASRGTVKTYGYTF
-	TRBV5-1	TRBJ2-1	CASSAGGLANEQFF
-	TRBV6-1	TRBJ1-5	CASSEVVSGGNQPQHF
-	TRBV27	TRBJ1-4	CASKAGVNEKLFF
-	TRBV5-4	TRBJ1-4	CASRPSRDEKLFF
-	TRBV5-1	TRBJ2-5	CASSRSQAVQETQYF
-	TRBV6-5	TRBJ2-1	CASSSPSSGRWDEQFF
-	TRBV9	TRBJ2-3	CASSVELRGDTQYF
-	TRBV28	-	CASRPRLAGDHEQYF
-	TRBV28	TRBJ2-7	CASSPQGAGYEQYF
-	TRBV2	TRBJ2-7	CASSPRGGYEQYF
-	TRBV7-3	TRBJ2-5	CASSPTSQETQYF
-	TRBV30	TRBJ2-3	CAWSENGPDTQYF
once	TRBV4-1	TRBJ2-3	CASSQEAASGNTDTQYF
-	TRBV2	TRBJ2-7	CASLTSRYEQYF
-	TRBV7-9	TRBJ2-3	CASSPGDRGDTQYF
-	TRBV2	TRBJ2-7	CASSEVQGPRSVDEQYF
-	TRBV10-1	TRBJ2-2	CASSDGQYTGELFF
-	TRBV2	TRBJ1-5	CASSGQWNSNQPQHF
-	TRBV4-1	TRBJ1-6	CASSQLQGSNNSPLHF
-	TRBV7-9	TRBJ2-1	CASRSGTGRTNEQFF
-	TRBV7-9	TRBJ1-6	CASSFPEGQSPLHF
-	TRBV28	TRBJ2-5	CASSRTGPTQYF
-	TRBV28	TRBJ1-3	CASEAGGGNTIYF
-	TRBV6-6	TRBJ1-4	CASSSRQGATNEKLFF
-	TRBV5-6	TRBJ2-3	CASSLRLLLSRTDTQYF
once	TRBV19	TRBJ2-1	CASSIRREGPNEQFF
-	TRBV9	TRBJ2-7	CASSVRDSSSYEQYF
-	TRBV6-5	TRBJ2-5	CASSFLSGRGQETQYF
-	TRBV9	TRBJ2-7	CASSDLAGGGEQYF
few	TRBV25-1	TRBJ1-3	CASSGGNTIYF
-	TRBV29-1	TRBJ1-1	CSVEASKARGWGTEAFF